This T cell receptor beta chain stems from a study of blood T cells in healthy people across ages. Study details: About one barcoded beta molecule per two T cells was the capture yield of template switching.

The second PCR ran roughly 6 to 11 cycles with a sample-barcoded 5' primer and J-beta primers. Each CDR3 protein gets one entry after TCRdb re-called the 5' RACE reads with MiXCR. The sample contains 1.5 million to 2 million distinct CDR3 sequences, 28% of which appear only once. Donors gave around 10 milliliters of peripheral blood apiece. The CDR3 has 14 amino acids. The V gene lost 7 bases and the J gene lost 3 bases, with 16 bases spanning the gap. Germline V CDR1 and CDR2: SQVTM, ANQGSEA. The sequenced sample was blood. The rearrangement links TRBV29-1 to TRBJ2-1; the D call may be TRBD1 or TRBD2 (5 bases each). The sequence was obtained from a woman in her twenties or thirties in good health. The CDR3 nucleotides are TGCAGCGCTGCTGGGGACGTAAACTACAATGAGCAGTTCTTC. Protein product: CSAAGDVNYNEQFF.